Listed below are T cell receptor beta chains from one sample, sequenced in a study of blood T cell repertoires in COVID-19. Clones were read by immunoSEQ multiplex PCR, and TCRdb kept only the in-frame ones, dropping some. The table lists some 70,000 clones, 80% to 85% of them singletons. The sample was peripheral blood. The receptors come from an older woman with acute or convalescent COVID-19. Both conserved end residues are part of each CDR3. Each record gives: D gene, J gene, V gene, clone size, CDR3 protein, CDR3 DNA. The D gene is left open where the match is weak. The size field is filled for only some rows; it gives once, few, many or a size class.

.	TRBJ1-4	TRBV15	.	CATSRDNDRTTNEKLFF	TGTGCCACCAGCAGAGATAATGACAGAACAACTAATGAAAAACTGTTTTTT
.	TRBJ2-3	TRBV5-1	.	CASSLGTSDTQYF	TGCGCCAGCAGCCTCGGGACTTCAGATACGCAGTATTTT
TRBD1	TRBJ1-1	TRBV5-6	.	CASSLALGASRGAFF	TGTGCCAGCAGCTTGGCCTTAGGGGCAAGCAGGGGGGCTTTCTTT
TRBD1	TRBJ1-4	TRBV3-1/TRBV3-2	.	CASSQGDRDGEKLFF	TGTGCCAGCAGCCAAGGGGACAGGGACGGGGAAAAACTGTTTTTT
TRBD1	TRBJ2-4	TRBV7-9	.	CASSLALQGTAKNIQYF	TGTGCCAGCAGCTTAGCGCTACAGGGGACGGCCAAAAACATTCAGTACTTC
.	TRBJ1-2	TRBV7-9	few	CASSFKGLNYGYTF	TGTGCCAGCAGCTTCAAGGGACTCAACTATGGCTACACCTTC
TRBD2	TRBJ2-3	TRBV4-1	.	CASSQDMPSGSLPQYF	TGCGCCAGCAGCCAAGATATGCCTAGCGGGAGTCTCCCACAGTATTTT
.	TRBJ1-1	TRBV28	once	CASAGNTEAFF	TGTGCCAGCGCGGGGAACACTGAAGCTTTCTTT
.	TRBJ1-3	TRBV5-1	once	CASSLGATSLGNTIYF	TGCGCCAGCAGCTTGGGGGCTACCTCGCTTGGAAACACCATATATTTT
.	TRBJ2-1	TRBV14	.	CASSQEGTPGINEQFF	TGTGCCAGCAGCCAAGAAGGAACGCCAGGTATCAATGAGCAGTTCTTC
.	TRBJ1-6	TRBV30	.	CAWSGQANSPLHF	TGTGCCTGGAGTGGGCAGGCTAATTCACCCCTCCACTTT
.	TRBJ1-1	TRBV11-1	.	CASSLAALEAFF	TGTGCCAGCAGCTTAGCGGCCCTTGAAGCTTTCTTT
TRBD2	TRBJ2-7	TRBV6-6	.	CASSGPPAGGPYEQYF	TGTGCCAGCAGTGGACCCCCCGCGGGGGGCCCTTACGAGCAGTACTTC
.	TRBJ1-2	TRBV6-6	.	CASSYSDTTGGYTF	TGTGCCAGCAGTTACTCCGACACGACCGGCGGCTACACCTTC
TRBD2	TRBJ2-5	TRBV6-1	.	CASSEGGRGGETQYF	TGTGCCAGCAGTGAAGGCGGGAGGGGCGGTGAGACCCAGTACTTC
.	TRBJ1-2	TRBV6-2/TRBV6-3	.	CASSYSAPRTMGYTF	TGTGCCAGCAGTTACTCGGCGCCGCGAACTATGGGCTACACCTTC
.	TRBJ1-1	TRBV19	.	CASSPAGLMNTEAFF	TGTGCCAGTAGTCCGGCGGGACTGATGAACACTGAAGCTTTCTTT
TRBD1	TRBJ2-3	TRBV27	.	CASSSGTDGYTQYF	TGTGCCAGCAGTTCCGGGACAGACGGCTATACGCAGTATTTT
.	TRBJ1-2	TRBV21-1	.	CASNLGGINYGYTF	TGTGCCAGCAACCTGGGGGGGATCAACTATGGCTACACCTTC
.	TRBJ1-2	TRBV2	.	CASSLRENYGYTF	TGTGCCAGCAGTTTAAGGGAGAACTATGGCTACACCTTC
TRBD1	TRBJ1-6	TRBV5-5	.	CASSASGQGYNSPLHF	TGTGCCAGCAGCGCTTCGGGACAGGGGTATAATTCACCCCTCCACTTT
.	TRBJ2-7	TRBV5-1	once	CASSSSLTTYEQYF	TGCGCCAGCAGCTCCAGCTTAACTACCTACGAGCAGTACTTC
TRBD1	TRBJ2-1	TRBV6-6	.	CASSSGTENNEQFF	TGTGCCAGCAGCTCAGGGACAGAAAACAATGAGCAGTTCTTC
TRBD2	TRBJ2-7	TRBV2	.	CASSPTRGGNYEQYF	TGTGCCAGCAGTCCCACTCGCGGGGGTAACTACGAGCAGTACTTC
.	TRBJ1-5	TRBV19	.	CASSIRESQPQHF	TGTGCCAGTAGTATCAGGGAATCGCAGCCCCAGCATTTT
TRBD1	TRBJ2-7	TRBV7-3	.	CASSRRQGGSYEQYF	TGTGCCAGCAGCCGCCGACAGGGCGGCTCCTACGAGCAGTACTTC